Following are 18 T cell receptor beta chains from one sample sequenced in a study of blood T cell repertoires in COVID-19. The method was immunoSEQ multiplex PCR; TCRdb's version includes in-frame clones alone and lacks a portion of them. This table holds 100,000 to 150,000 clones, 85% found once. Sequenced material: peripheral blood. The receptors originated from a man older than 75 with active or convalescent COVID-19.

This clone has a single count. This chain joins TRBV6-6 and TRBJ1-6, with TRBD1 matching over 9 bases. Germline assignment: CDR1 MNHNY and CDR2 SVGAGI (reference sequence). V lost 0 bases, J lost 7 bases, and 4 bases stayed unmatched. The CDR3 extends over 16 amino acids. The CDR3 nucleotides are TGTGCCAGCAGTTACTCGACGGGACAGGGAAATTCACCCCTCCACTTT. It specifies CASSYSTGQGNSPLHF.

CDR3 protein: CASRDRDSYGYTF. The CDR3 DNA reads as TGTGCCAGCCGGGACAGGGATAGCTATGGCTACACCTTC. V usage is TRBV9 and J usage is TRBJ1-2; 9 positions agree with TRBD1. Germline CDR1 reads SGDLS; CDR2 reads YYNGEE. This CDR3 contains 13 residues. The J segment lost 4 bases and the V segment lost 7 bases, leaving 5 bases of the junction unmatched.

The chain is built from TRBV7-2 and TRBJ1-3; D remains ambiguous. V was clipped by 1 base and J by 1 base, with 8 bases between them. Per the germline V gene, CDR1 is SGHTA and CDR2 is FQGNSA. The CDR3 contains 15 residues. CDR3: CASSLGHSSGNTIYF. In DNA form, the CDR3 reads TGTGCCAGCAGCTTAGGCCACAGTTCTGGAAACACCATATATTTT.

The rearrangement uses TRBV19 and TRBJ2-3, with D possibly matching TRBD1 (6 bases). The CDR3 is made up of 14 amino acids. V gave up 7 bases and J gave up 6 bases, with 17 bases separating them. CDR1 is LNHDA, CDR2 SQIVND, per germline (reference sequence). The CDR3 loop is CASTQVGAMDTQYF. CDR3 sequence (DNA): TGTGCCAGTACCCAGGTGGGGGCCATGGATACGCAGTATTTT.

DNA of the CDR3: TGTGCCAGCAGCTTAGGCGGGGGACGGGTTAATGAAAAACTGTTTTTT. Protein product: CASSLGGGRVNEKLFF. The V and J genes are TRBV7-2 and TRBJ1-4; TRBD1 is a possible D gene (5 bases). V lost 1 base and J 4 bases, leaving 13 bases between the germline ends. CDR1 and CDR2 from the germline V gene are SGHTA and FQGNSA. The CDR3 extends over 16 amino acids.

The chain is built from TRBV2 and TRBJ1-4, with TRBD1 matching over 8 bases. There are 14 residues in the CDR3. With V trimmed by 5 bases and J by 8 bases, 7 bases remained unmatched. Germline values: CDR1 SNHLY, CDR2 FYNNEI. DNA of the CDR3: TGTGCCAGCAGTCCACAGGGGGGGCGCGAAAAACTGTTTTTT. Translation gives CASSPQGGREKLFF.

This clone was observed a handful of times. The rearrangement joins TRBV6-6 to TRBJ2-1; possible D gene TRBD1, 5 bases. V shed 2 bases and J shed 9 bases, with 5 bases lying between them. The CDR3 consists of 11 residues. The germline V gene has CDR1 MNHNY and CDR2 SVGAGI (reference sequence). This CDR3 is CASSYRGEQFF. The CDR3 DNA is TGTGCCAGCAGTTACAGGGGTGAGCAGTTCTTC.

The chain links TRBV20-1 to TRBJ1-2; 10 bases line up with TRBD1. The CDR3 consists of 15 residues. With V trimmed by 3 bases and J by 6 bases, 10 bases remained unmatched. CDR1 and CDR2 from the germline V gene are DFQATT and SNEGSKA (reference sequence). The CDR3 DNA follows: TGCAGTGCTAGTGACAGGGGGCGCGTTAAGGATGGCTACACCTTC. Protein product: CSASDRGRVKDGYTF.

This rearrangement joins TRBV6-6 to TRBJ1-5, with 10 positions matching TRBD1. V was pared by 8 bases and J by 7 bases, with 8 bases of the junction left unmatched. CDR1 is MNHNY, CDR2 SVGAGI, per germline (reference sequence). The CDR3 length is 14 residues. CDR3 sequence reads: CASSWDRGGQPQHF. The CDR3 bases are TGTGCCAGCTCTTGGGACAGGGGTGGGCAGCCCCAGCATTTT.

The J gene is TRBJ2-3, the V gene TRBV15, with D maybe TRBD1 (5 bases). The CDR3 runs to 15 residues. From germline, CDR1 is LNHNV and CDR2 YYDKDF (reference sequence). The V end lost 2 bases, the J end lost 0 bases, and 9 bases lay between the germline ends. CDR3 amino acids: CATSRPRVSTDTQYF. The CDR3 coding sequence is TGTGCCACCAGCAGACCCAGGGTTAGCACAGATACGCAGTATTTT.

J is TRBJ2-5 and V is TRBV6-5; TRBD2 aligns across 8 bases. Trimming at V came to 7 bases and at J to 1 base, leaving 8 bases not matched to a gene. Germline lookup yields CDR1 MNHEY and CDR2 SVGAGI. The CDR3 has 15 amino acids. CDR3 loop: CASTSSGGRQETQYF. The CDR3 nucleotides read TGTGCCAGCACCTCTTCGGGGGGGCGCCAAGAGACCCAGTACTTC.

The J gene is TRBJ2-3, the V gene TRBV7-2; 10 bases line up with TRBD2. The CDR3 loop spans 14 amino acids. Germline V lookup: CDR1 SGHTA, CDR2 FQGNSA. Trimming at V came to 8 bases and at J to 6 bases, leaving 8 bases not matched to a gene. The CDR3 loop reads CASARAGGLDTQYF. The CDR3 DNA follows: TGTGCCAGCGCCCGAGCGGGGGGGCTGGATACGCAGTATTTT.

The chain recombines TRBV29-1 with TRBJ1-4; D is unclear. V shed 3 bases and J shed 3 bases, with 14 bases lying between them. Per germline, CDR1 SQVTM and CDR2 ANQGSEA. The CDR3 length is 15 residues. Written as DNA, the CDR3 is TGCAGCGTTGAGTTGACACCCGCAGCTAATGAAAAACTGTTTTTT. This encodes CSVELTPAANEKLFF.

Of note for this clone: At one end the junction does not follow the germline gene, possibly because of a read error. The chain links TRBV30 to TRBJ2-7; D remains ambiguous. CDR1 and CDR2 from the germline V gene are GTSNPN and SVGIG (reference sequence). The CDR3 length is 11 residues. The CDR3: CAWSSGARDLF. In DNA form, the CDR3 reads TGTGCCTGGAGTTCCGGAGCTCGTGATCTCTTC.

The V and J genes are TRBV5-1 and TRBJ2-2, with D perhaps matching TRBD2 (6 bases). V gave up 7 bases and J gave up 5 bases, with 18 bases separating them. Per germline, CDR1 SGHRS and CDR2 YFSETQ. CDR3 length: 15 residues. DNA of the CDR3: TGCGCCAGCCTATCGGGGGTATTCGGAACCGGGGAGCTGTTTTTT. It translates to CASLSGVFGTGELFF.

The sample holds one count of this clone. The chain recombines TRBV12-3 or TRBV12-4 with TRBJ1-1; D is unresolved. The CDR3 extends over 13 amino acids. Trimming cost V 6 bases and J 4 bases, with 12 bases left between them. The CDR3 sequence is CASSISLTTEAFF. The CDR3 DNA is TGTGCCAGCAGCATATCACTAACCACTGAAGCTTTCTTT.

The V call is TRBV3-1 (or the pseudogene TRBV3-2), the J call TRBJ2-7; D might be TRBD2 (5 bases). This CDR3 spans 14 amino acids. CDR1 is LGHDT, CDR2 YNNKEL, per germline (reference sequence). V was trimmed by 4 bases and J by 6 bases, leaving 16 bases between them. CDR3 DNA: TGTGCCAGCAGCCGCCTTCTCGAGGGAAGCGAGCAGTACTTC. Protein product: CASSRLLEGSEQYF.

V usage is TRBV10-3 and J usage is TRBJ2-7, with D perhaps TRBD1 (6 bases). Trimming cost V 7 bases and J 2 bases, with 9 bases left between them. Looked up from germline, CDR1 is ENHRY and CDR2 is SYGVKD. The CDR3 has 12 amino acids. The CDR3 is CAIIGDTYEQYF. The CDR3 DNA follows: TGTGCCATCATCGGGGACACCTACGAGCAGTACTTC.